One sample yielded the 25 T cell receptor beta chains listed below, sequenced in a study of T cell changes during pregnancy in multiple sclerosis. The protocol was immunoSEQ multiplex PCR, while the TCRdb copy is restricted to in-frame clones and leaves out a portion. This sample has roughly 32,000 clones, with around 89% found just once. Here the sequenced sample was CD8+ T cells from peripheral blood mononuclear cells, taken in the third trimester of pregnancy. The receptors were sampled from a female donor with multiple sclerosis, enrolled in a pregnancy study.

The CDR3 DNA is TGTGCCAGCTCACCTTCCTCAGCGGGCAATCAGCCCCAGCATTTT. It specifies CASSPSSAGNQPQHF. V is TRBV18 and J is TRBJ1-5; D is uncertain. There are 15 residues in the CDR3. Germline CDR1 and CDR2: KGHSH and LQKENI. The germline V and J ends were trimmed by 3 bases and 2 bases, with 11 bases remaining between them.

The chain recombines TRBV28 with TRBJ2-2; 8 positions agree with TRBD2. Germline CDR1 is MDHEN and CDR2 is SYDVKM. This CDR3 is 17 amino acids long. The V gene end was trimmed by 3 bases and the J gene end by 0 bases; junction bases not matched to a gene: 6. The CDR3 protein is CASSLNGRAANTGELFF. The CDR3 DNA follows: TGTGCCAGCAGTTTGAACGGGAGGGCCGCGAACACCGGGGAGCTGTTTTTT.

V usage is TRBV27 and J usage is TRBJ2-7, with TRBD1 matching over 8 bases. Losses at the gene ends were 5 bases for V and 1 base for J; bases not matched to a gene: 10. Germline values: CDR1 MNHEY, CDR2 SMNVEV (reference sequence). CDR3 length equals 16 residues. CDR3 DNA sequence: TGTGCCAGCAGTCCCTCCAGAGGGGACAGGTCCTACGAGCAGTACTTC. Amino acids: CASSPSRGDRSYEQYF.

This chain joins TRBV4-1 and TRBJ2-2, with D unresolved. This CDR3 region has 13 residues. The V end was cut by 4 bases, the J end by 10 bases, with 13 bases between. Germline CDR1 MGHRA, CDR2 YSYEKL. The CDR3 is CASSPYPAEELFF. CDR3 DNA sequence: TGCGCCAGCAGCCCTTACCCTGCAGAGGAGCTGTTTTTT.

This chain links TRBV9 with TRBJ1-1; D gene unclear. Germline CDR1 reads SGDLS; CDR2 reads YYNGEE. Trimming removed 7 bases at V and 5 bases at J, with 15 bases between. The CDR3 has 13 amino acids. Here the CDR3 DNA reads TGTGCCAGCGGCTCCCCGGGAGGAACTGAAGCTTTCTTT. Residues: CASGSPGGTEAFF.

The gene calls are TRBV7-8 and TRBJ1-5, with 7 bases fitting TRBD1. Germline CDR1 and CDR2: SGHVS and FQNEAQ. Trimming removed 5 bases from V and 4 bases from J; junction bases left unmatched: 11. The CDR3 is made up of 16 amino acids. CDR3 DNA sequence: TGTGCCAGCAGCCCGTTGGCCGGGACAGATAATCAGCCCCAGCATTTT. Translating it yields CASSPLAGTDNQPQHF. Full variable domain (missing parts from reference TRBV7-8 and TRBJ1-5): GAGVSQSPRYKVAKRGQDVALRCDPISGHVSLFWYQQALGQGPEFLTYFQNEAQLDKSGLPSDRFFAERPEGSVSTLKIQRTQQEDSAVYLCASSPLAGTDNQPQHFGDGTRLSIL.

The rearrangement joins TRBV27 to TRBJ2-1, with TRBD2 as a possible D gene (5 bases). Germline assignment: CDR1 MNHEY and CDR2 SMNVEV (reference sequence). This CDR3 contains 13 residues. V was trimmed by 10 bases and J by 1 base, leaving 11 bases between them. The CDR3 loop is CATLGVSYNEQFF. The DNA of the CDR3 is TGTGCCACCCTGGGAGTTTCCTACAATGAGCAGTTCTTC.

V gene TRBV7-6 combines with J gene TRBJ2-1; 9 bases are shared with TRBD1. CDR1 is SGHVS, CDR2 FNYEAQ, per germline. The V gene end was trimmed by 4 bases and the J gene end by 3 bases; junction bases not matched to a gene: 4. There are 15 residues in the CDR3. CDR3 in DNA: TGTGCCAGCAGCTCAAGACAGGGGGTCTACAATGAGCAGTTCTTC. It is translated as CASSSRQGVYNEQFF.

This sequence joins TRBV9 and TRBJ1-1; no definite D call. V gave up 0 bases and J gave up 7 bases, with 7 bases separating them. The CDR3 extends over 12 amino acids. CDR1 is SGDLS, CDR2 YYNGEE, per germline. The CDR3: CASSVAGGEAFF. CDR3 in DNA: TGTGCCAGCAGCGTAGCGGGTGGTGAAGCTTTCTTT.

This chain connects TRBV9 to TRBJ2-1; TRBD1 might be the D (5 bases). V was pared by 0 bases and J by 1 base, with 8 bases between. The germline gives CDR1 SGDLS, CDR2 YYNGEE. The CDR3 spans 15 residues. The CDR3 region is CASSVGQGSYNEQFF. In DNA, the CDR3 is TGTGCCAGCAGCGTAGGGCAGGGATCCTACAATGAGCAGTTCTTC.

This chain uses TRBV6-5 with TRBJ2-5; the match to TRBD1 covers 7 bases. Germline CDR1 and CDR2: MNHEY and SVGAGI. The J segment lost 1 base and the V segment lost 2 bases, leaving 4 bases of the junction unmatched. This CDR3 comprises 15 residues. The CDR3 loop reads CASSYLGQVQETQYF. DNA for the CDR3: TGTGCCAGCAGTTACCTTGGACAGGTCCAAGAGACCCAGTACTTC.

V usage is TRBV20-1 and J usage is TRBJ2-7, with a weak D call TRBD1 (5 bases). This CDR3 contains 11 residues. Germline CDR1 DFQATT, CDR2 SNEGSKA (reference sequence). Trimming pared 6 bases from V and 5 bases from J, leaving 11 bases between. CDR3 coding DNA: TGCAGTGCCTCAGGGTGGGACGAGCAGTACTTC. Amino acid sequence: CSASGWDEQYF.

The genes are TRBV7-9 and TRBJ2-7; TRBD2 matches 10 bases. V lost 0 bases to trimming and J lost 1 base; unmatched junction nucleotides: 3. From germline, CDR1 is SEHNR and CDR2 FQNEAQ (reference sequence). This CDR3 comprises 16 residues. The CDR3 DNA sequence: TGTGCCAGCAGCTTAGCGTCTAGCGGGAGTTCCTACGAGCAGTACTTC. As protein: CASSLASSGSSYEQYF.

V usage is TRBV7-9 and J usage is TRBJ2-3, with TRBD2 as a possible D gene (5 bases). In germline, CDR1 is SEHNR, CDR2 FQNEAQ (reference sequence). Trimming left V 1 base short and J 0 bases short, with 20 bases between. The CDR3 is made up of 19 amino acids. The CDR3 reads CASSLVGLYGEKSTDTQYF. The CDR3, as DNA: TGTGCCAGCAGCTTAGTAGGTTTATATGGGGAGAAGAGCACAGATACGCAGTATTTT. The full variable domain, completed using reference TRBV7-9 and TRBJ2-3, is DTGVSQNPRHKITKRGQNVTFRCDPISEHNRLYWYRQTLGQGPEFLTYFQNEAQLEKSRLLSDRFSAERPKGSFSTLEIQRTEQGDSAMYLCASSLVGLYGEKSTDTQYFGPGTRLTVL.

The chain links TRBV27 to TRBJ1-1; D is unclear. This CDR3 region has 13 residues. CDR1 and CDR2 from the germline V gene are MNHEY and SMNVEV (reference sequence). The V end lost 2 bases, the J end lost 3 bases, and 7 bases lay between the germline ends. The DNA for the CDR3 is TGTGCCAGCAGTTTAGCTATCTACACTGAAGCTTTCTTT. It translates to CASSLAIYTEAFF.

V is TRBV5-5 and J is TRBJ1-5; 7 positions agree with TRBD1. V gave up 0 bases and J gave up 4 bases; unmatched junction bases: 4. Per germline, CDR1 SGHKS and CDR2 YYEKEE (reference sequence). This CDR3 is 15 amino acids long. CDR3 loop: CASSLGQGVNQPQHF. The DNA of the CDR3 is TGTGCCAGCAGCTTGGGTCAGGGGGTAAATCAGCCCCAGCATTTT.

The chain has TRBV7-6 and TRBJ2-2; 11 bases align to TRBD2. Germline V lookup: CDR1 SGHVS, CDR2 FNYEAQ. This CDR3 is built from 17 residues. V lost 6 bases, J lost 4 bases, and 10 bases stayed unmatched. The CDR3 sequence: CASSSVAGGRVTGELFF. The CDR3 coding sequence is TGTGCCAGCAGTTCAGTAGCGGGAGGGAGGGTCACCGGGGAGCTGTTTTTT.

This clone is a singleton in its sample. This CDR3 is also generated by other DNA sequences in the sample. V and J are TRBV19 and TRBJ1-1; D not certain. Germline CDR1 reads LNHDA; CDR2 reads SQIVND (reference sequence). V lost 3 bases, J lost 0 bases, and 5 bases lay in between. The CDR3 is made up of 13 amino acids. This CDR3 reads CASSISVNTEAFF. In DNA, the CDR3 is TGTGCCAGTAGTATCTCAGTGAACACTGAAGCTTTCTTT.

The CDR3 bases are TGTGCCAGTAGCGATCCCAGGTTTAACTATGGCTACACCTTC. This gives the protein CASSDPRFNYGYTF. This chain connects TRBV19 to TRBJ1-2; D unclear. Germline-derived CDR1 and CDR2 are LNHDA and SQIVND (reference sequence). Trimming shortened V by 6 bases and J by 1 base, and 12 bases separated the two germline ends. The CDR3 has 14 residues.

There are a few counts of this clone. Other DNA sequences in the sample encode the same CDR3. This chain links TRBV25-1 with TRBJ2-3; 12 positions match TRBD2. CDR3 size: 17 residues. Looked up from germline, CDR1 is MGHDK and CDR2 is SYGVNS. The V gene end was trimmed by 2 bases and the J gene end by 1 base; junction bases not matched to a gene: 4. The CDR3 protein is CASSERASGRGTDTQYF. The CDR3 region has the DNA TGTGCCAGCAGTGAACGGGCTAGCGGGAGGGGCACAGATACGCAGTATTTT.

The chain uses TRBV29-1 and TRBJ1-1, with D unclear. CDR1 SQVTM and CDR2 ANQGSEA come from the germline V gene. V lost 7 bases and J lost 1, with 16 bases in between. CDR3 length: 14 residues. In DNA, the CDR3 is TGCAGCGCCGGTCTTCGGTACGGGAACACTGAAGCTTTCTTT. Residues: CSAGLRYGNTEAFF.

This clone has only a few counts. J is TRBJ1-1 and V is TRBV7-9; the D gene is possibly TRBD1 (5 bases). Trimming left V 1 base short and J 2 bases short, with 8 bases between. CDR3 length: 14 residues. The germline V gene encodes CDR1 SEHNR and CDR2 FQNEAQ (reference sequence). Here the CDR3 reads CASSLGGANTEAFF. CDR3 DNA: TGTGCCAGCAGCTTAGGTGGGGCAAACACTGAAGCTTTCTTT.

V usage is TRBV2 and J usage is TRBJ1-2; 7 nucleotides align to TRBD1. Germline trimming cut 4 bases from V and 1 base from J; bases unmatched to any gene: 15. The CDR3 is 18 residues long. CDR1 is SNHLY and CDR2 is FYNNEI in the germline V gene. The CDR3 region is CASSGRDSNPPNNYGYTF. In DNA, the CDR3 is TGTGCCAGCAGTGGCCGGGACAGCAACCCTCCCAATAACTATGGCTACACCTTC. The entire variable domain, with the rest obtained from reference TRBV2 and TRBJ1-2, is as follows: EPEVTQTPSHQVTQMGQEVILRCVPISNHLYFYWYRQILGQKVEFLVSFYNNEISEKSEIFDDQFSVERPDGSNFTLKIRSTKLEDSAMYFCASSGRDSNPPNNYGYTFGSGTRLTVV.

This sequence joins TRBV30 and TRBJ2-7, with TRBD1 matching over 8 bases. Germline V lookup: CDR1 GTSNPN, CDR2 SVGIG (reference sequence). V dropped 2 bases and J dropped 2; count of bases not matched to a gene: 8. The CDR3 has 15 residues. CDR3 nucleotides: TGTGCCTGGAGTCCTGACAGGGGTAGGACCTACGAGCAGTACTTC. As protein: CAWSPDRGRTYEQYF. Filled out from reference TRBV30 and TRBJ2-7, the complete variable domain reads SQTIHQWPATLVQPVGSPLSLECTVEGTSNPNLYWYRQAAGRGLQLLFYSVGIGQISSEVPQNLSASRPQDRQFILSSKKLLLSDSGFYLCAWSPDRGRTYEQYFGPGTRLTVT.

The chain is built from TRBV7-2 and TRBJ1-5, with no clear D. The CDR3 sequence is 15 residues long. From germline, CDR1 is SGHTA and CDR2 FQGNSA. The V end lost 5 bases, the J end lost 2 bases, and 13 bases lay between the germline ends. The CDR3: CASSHRNGGNQPQHF. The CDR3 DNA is TGTGCCAGCAGCCATCGAAACGGGGGCAATCAGCCCCAGCATTTT.